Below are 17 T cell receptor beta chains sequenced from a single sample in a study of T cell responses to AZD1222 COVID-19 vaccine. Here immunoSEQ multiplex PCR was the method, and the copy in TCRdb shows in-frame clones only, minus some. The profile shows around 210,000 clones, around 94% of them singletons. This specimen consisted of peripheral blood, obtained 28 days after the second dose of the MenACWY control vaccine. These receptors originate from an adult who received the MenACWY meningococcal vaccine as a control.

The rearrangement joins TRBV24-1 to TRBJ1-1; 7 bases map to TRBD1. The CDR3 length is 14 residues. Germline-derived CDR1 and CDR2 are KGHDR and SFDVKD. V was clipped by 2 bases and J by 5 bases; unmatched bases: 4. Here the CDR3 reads CATSDWDRPTEAFF. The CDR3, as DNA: TGTGCCACCAGTGATTGGGACAGACCTACTGAAGCTTTCTTT.

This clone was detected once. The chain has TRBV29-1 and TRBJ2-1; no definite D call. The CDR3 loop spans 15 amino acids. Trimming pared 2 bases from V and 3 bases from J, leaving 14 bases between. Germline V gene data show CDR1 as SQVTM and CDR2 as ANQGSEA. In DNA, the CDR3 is TGCAGCGTTGAACAAGGCAGATCAAACTACAATGAGCAGTTCTTC. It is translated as CSVEQGRSNYNEQFF.

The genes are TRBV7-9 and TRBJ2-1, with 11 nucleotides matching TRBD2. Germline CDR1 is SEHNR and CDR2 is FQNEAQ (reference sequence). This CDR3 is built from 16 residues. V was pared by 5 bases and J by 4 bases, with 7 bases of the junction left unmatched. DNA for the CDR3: TGTGCCAGCAGCCCGTTCCCTAGCGGGAGGTACAATGAGCAGTTCTTC. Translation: CASSPFPSGRYNEQFF.

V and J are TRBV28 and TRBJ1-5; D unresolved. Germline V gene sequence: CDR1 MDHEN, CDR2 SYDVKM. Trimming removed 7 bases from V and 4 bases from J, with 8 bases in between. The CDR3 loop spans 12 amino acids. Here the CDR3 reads CASMLRNQPQHF. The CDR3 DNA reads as TGTGCCAGCATGTTGCGGAATCAGCCCCAGCATTTT.

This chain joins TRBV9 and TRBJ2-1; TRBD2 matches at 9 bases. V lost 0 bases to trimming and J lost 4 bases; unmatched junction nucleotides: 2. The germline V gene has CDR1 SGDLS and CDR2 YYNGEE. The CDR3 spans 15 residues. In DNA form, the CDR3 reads TGTGCCAGCAGCGTAGTCACTAGCGGGTACAATGAGCAGTTCTTC. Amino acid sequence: CASSVVTSGYNEQFF.

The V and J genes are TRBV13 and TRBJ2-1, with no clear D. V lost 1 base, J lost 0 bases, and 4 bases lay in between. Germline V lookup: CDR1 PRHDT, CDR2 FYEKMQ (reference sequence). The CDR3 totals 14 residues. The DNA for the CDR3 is TGTGCCAGCAGCTTAGTAAGCTCCTACAATGAGCAGTTCTTC. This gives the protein CASSLVSSYNEQFF.

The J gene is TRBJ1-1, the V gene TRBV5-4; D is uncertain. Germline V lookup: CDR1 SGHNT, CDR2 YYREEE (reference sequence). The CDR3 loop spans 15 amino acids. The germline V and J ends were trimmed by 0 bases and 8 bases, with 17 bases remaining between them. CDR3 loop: CASSLVGSSKGEAFF. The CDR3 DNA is TGTGCCAGCAGCTTGGTAGGATCCAGTAAGGGAGAAGCTTTCTTT. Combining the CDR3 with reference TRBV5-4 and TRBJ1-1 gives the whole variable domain ETGVTQSPTHLIKTRGQQVTLRCSSQSGHNTVSWYQQALGQGPQFIFQYYREEENGRGNFPPRFSGLQFPNYSSELNVNALELDDSALYLCASSLVGSSKGEAFFGQGTRLTVV.

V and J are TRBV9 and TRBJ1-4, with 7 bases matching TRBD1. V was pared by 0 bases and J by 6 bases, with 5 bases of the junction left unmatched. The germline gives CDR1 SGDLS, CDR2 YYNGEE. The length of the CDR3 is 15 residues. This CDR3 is CASSVGDSRDEKLFF. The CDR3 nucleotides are TGTGCCAGCAGCGTAGGGGACAGCAGGGATGAAAAACTGTTTTTT.

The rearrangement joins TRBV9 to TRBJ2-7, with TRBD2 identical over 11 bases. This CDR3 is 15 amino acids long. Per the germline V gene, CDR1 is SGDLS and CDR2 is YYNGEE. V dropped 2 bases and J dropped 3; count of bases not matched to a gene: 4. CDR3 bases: TGTGCCAGCAGCGTTCTTGGACTAGCGGGCTACGAGCAGTACTTC. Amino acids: CASSVLGLAGYEQYF.

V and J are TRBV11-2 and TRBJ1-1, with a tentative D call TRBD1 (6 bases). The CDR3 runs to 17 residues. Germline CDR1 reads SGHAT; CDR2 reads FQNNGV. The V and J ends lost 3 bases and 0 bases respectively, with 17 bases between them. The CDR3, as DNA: TGTGCCAGCAGCTTCGACGGGGGGCTAGGAATGAACACTGAAGCTTTCTTT. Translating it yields CASSFDGGLGMNTEAFF.

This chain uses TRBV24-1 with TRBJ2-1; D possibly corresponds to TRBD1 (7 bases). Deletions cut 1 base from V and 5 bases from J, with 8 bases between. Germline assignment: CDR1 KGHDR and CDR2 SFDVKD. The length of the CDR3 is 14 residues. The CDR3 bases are TGTGCCACCAGTGATTTCAGGGGGGACAATGAGCAGTTCTTC. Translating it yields CATSDFRGDNEQFF.

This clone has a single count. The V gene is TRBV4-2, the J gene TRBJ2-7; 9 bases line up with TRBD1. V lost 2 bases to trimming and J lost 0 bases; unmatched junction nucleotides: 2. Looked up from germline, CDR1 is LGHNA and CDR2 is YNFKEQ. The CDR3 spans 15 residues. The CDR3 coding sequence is TGTGCCAGCAGCCAAACAGGGGGCGGCTCCTACGAGCAGTACTTC. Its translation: CASSQTGGGSYEQYF.

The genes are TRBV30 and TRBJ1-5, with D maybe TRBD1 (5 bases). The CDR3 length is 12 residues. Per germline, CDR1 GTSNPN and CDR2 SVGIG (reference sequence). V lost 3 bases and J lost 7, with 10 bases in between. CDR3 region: CAWRWGRQPQHF. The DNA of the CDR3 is TGTGCCTGGAGATGGGGCAGACAGCCCCAGCATTTT.

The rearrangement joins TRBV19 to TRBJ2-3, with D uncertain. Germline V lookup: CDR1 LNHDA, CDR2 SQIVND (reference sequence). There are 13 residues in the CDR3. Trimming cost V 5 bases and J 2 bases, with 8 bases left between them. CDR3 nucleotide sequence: TGTGCCAGTAGTCTGGCCCCCACAGATACGCAGTATTTT. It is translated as CASSLAPTDTQYF. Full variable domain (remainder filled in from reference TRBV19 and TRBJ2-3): DGGITQSPKYLFRKEGQNVTLSCEQNLNHDAMYWYRQDPGQGLRLIYYSQIVNDFQKGDIAEGYSVSREKKESFPLTVTSAQKNPTAFYLCASSLAPTDTQYFGPGTRLTVL.

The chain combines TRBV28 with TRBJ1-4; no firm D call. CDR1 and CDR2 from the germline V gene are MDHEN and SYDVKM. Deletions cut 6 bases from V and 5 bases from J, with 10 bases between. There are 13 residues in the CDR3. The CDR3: CASRPDLNEKLFF. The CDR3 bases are TGTGCCAGCAGACCCGACTTAAATGAAAAACTGTTTTTT.

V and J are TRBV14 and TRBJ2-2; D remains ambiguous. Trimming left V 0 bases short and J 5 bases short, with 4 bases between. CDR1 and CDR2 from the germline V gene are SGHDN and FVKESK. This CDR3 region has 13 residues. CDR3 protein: CASSQDRTGELFF. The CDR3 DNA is TGTGCCAGCAGCCAAGATCGAACCGGGGAGCTGTTTTTT.

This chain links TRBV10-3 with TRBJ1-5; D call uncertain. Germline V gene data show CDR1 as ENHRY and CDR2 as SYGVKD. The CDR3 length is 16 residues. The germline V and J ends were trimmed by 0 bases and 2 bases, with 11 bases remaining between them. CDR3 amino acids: CAISESIGMGNQPQHF. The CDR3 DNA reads TGTGCCATCAGTGAGTCGATCGGGATGGGCAATCAGCCCCAGCATTTT.